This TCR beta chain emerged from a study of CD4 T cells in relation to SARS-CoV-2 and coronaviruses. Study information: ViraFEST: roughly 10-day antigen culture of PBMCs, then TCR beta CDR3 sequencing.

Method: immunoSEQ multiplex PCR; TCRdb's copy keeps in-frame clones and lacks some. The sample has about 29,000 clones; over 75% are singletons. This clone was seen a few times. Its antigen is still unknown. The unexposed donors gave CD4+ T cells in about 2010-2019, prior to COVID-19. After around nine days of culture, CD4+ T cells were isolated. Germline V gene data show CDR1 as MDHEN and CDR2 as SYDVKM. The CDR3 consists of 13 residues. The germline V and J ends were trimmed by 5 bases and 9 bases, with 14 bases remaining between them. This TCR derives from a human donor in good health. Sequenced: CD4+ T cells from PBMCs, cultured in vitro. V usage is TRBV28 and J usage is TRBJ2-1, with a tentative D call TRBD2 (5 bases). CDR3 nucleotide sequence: TGTGCCAGCAGTACCTATCCCCGGGGTGAGCAGTTCTTC. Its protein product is CASSTYPRGEQFF.